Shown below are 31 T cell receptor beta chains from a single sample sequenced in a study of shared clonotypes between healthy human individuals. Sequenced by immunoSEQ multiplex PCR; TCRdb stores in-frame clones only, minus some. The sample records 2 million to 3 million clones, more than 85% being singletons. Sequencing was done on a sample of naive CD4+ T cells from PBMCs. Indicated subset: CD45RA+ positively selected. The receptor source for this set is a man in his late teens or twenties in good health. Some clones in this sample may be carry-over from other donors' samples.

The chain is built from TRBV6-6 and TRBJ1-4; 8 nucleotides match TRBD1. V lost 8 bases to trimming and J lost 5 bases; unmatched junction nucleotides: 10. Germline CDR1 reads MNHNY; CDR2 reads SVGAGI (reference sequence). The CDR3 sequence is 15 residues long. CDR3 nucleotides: TGTGCCAGCCATACACCCCGGGACAGGAATGAAAAACTGTTTTTT. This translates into CASHTPRDRNEKLFF.

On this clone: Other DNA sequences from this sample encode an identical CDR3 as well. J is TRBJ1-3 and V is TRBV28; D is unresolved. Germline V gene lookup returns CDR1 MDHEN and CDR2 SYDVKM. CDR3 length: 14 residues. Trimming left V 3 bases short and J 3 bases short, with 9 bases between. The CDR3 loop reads CASSLLGGGNTIYF. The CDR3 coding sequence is TGTGCCAGCAGTTTGTTGGGAGGTGGAAACACCATATATTTT.

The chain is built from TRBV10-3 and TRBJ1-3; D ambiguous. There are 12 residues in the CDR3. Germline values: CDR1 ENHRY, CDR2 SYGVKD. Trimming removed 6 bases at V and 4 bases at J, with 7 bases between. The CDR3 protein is CAISLEGNTIYF. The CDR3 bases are TGTGCCATCAGCCTCGAAGGAAACACCATATATTTT.

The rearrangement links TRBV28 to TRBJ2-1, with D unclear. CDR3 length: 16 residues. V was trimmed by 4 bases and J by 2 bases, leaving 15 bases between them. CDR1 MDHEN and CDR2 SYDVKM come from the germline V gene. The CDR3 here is CASSSHGSAPYNEQFF. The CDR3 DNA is TGTGCCAGCAGTTCCCACGGCAGCGCCCCCTACAATGAGCAGTTCTTC.

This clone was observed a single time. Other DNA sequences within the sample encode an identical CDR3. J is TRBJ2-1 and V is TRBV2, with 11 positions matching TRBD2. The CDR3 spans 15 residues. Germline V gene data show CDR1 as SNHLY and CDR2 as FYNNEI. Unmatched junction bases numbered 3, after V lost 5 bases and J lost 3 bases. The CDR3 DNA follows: TGTGCCAGCAGTCTGGGACTAGCGGTCTACAATGAGCAGTTCTTC. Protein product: CASSLGLAVYNEQFF.

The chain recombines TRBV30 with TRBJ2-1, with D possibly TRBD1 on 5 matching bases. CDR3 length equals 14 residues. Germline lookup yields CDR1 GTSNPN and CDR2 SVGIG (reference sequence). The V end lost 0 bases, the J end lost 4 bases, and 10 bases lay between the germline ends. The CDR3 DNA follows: TGTGCCTGGAGTGTATGGGGCAGATACAATGAGCAGTTCTTC. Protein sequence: CAWSVWGRYNEQFF.

The CDR3 DNA reads as TGCGCCAGCAGCCAAGATGTTAACAGGGACACCGGGGAGCTGTTTTTT. It encodes CASSQDVNRDTGELFF. The V gene is TRBV4-1, the J gene TRBJ2-2, with a possible D match to TRBD1 (6 bases). CDR1 MGHRA and CDR2 YSYEKL come from the germline V gene. The CDR3 is made up of 16 amino acids. V lost 0 bases, J lost 3 bases, and 11 bases lay in between.

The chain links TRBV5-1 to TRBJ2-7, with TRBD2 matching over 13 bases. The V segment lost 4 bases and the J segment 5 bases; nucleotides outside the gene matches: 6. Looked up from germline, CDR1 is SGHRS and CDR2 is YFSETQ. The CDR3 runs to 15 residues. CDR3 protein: CASSIGLAGVNEQYF. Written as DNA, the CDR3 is TGCGCCAGCAGCATAGGACTAGCGGGAGTTAACGAGCAGTACTTC.

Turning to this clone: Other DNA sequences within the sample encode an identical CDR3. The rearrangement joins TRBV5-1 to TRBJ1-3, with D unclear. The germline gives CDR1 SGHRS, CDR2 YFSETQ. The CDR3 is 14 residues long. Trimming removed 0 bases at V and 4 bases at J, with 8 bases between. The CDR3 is CASSLAGEGNTIYF. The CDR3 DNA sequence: TGCGCCAGCAGCTTGGCCGGGGAAGGAAACACCATATATTTT.

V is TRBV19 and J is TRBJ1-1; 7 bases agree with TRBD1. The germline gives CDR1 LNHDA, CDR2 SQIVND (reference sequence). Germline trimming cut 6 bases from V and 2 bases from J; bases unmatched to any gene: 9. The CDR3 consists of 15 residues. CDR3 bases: TGTGCCAGTAGACAAAGGACAGGCCCTAACACTGAAGCTTTCTTT. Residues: CASRQRTGPNTEAFF.

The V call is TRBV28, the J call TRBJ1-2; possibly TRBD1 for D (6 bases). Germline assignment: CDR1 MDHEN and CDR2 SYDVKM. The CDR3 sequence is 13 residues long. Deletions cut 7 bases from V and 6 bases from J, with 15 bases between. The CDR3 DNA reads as TGTGCCAGCACCTTCACAGGGATAGATGGCTACACCTTC. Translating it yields CASTFTGIDGYTF.

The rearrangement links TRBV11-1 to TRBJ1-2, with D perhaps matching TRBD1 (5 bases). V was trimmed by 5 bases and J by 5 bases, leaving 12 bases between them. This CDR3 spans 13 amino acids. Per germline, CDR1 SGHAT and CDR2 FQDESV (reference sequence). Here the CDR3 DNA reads TGTGCCAGCAGCCCGGGACGGACATATGGCTACACCTTC. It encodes CASSPGRTYGYTF.

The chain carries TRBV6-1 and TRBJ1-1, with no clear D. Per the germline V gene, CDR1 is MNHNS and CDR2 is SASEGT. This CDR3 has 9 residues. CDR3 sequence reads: CVHVSGAFF. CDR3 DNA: TGTGTACACGTTTCGGGAGCTTTCTTT.

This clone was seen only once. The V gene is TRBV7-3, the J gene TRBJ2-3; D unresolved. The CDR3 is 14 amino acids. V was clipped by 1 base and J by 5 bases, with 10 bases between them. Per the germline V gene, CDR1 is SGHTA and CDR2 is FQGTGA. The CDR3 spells CASSLRALRDTQYF. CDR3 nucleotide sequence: TGTGCCAGCAGCTTAAGGGCTTTGAGAGATACGCAGTATTTT.

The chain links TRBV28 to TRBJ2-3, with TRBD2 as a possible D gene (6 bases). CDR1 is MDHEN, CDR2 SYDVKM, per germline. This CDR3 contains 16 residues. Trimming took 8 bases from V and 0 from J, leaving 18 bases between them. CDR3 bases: TGTGCCAGCCCCCCGGGGCTAGCGTCTAGCACAGATACGCAGTATTTT. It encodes CASPPGLASSTDTQYF.

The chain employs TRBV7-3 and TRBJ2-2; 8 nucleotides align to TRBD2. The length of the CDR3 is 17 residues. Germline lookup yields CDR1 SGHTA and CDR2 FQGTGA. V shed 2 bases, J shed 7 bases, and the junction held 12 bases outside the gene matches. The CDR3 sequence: CASSLLGAGVVGGELFF. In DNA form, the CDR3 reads TGTGCCAGCAGCTTATTAGGAGCGGGAGTAGTCGGCGGGGAGCTGTTTTTT.

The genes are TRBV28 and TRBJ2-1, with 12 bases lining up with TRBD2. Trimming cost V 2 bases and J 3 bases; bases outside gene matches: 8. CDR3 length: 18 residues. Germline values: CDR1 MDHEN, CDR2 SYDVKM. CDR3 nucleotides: TGTGCCAGCAGTTTACTAGCGGGAGGGTTAACTTACTACAATGAGCAGTTCTTC. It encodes CASSLLAGGLTYYNEQFF.

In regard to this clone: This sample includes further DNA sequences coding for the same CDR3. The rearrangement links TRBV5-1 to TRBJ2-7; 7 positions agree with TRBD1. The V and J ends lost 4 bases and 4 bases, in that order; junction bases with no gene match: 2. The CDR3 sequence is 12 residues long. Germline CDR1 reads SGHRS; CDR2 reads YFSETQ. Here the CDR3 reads CASSTGAYEQYF. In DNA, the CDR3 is TGCGCCAGCAGCACAGGGGCGTACGAGCAGTACTTC. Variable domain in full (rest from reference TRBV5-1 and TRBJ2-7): KAGVTQTPRYLIKTRGQQVTLSCSPISGHRSVSWYQQTPGQGLQFLFEYFSETQRNKGNFPGRFSGRQFSNSRSEMNVSTLELGDSALYLCASSTGAYEQYFGPGTRLTVT.

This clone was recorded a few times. CDR3: CASSPPEGGYTF. The CDR3 coding sequence is TGTGCCAGCAGCCCTCCTGAGGGTGGCTACACCTTC. The chain is built from TRBV6-5 and TRBJ1-2; no clear D gene. The CDR3 sequence is 12 residues long. Germline CDR1 is MNHEY and CDR2 is SVGAGI. Trimming removed 6 bases from V and 7 bases from J, with 12 bases in between.

Here the CDR3 DNA reads TGTGCCAGCAACCAGGGGGCAGGGGAGACCCAGTACTTC. It translates to CASNQGAGETQYF. The V call is TRBV19, the J call TRBJ2-5, with TRBD1 matching over 8 bases. Per germline, CDR1 LNHDA and CDR2 SQIVND (reference sequence). The CDR3 is made up of 13 amino acids. V shed 9 bases, J shed 5 bases, and the junction held 8 bases outside the gene matches.

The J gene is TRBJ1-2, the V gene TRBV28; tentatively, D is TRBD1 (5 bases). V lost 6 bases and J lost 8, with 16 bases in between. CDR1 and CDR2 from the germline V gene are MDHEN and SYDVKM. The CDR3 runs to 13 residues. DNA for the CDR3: TGTGCCAGCAGCGCATTCGGGGGGGTCGGCTACACCTTC. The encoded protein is CASSAFGGVGYTF.

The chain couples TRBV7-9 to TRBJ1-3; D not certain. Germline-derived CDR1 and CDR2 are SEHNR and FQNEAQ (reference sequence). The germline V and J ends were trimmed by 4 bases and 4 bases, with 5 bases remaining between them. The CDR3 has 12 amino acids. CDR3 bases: TGTGCCAGCAGCTCCACCGGAAACACCATATATTTT. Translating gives CASSSTGNTIYF.

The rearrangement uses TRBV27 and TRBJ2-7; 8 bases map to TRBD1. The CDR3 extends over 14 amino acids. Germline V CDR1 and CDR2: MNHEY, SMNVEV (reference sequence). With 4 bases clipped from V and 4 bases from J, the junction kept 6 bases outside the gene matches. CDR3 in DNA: TGTGCCAGCAGTTATACAGGGGGAGAATACGAGCAGTACTTC. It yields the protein CASSYTGGEYEQYF.

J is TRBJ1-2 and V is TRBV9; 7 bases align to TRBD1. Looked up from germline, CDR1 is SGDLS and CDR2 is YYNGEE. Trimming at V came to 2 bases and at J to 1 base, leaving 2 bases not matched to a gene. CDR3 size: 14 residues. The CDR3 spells CASSVNRGNYGYTF. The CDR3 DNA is TGTGCCAGCAGCGTGAACAGGGGTAACTATGGCTACACCTTC.

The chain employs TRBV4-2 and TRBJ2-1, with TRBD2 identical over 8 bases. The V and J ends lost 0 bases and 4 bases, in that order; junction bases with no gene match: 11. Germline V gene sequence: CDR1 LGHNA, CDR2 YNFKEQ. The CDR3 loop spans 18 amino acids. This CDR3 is CASSQDPPTGGVYNEQFF. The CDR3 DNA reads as TGTGCCAGCAGCCAAGATCCTCCCACGGGAGGGGTTTACAATGAGCAGTTCTTC.

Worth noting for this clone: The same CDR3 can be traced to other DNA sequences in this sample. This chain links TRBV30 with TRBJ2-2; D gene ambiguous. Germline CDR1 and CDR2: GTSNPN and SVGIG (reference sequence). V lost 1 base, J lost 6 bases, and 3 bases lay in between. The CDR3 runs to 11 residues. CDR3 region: CAWSGSGELFF. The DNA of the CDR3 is TGTGCCTGGAGTGGTTCCGGGGAGCTGTTTTTT.

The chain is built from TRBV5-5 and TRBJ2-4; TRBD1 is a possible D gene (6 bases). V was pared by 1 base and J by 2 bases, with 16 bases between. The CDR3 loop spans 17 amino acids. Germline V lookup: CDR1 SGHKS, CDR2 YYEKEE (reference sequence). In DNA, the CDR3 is TGTGCCAGCAGCTTGCTATATACAGGGATAACCAAAAACATTCAGTACTTC. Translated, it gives CASSLLYTGITKNIQYF.

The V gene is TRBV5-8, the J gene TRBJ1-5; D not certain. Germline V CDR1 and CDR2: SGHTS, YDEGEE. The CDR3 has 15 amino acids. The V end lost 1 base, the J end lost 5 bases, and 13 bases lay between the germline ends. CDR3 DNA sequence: TGTGCCAGCAGCTTGTTGTGGCACGACTATCAGCCCCAGCATTTT. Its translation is CASSLLWHDYQPQHF.

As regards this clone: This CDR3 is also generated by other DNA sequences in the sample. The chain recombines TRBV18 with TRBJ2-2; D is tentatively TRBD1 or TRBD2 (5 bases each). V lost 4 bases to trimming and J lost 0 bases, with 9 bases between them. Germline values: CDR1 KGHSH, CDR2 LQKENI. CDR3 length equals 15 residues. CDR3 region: CASSRGTANTGELFF. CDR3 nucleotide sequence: TGTGCCAGCTCACGAGGGACGGCGAACACCGGGGAGCTGTTTTTT. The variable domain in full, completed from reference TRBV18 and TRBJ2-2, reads NAGVMQNPRHLVRRRGQEARLRCSPMKGHSHVYWYRQLPEEGLKFMVYLQKENIIDESGMPKERFSAEFPKEGPSILRIQQVVRGDSAAYFCASSRGTANTGELFFGEGSRLTVL.

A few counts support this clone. CDR3 loop: CASSKFVRLENQPQHF. CDR3 bases: TGTGCCAGCAGCAAATTTGTCAGGTTGGAAAATCAGCCCCAGCATTTT. The chain is built from TRBV21-1 and TRBJ1-5; the table's D call, TRBD1, has no DNA check behind it. TRBV21-1 is annotated as a pseudogene. CDR3 length: 16 amino acids.

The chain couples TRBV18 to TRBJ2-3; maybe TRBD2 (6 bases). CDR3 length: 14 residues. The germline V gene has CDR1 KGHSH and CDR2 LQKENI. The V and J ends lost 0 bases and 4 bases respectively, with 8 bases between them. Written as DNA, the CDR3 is TGTGCCAGCTCACCACCGGGAGGCCCAGATACGCAGTATTTT. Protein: CASSPPGGPDTQYF.